This TCR beta chain was profiled in a study of OX40 agonist ivuxolimab in advanced cancers. Germline V lookup: CDR1 MNHGY, CDR2 SVAAGI. V gave up 6 bases and J gave up 0 bases, with 15 bases separating them. The length of the CDR3 is 15 residues. Some clones are missing from TCRdb's copy, which holds only in-frame ones; the method was immunoSEQ multiplex PCR. This sample has about 48,000 clones; 87% occur once, and the top ten carry 10%. The sequencing here drew on CD4+ or CD8+ T cells sorted from blood, taken in a trial of the OX40 agonist ivuxolimab. The V and J genes are TRBV6-9 and TRBJ2-7; D might be TRBD2 (5 bases). The source of this sequence is an adult with an advanced solid tumor such as melanoma, head and neck, liver or kidney cancer. CDR3 sequence reads: CASSRAGGSSYEQYF. In DNA, the CDR3 is TGTGCCAGCAGCCGGGCGGGCGGAAGCTCCTACGAGCAGTACTTC.